Each of the 27 T cell receptor beta chains below was sequenced from the same sample in a study of blood T cells in healthy people across ages (dated by TCRdb to the mid-2010s). Receptors were amplified or captured by 5' RACE. TCRdb lists the instrument as Illumina HiSeq 2500. A second roughly 6 to 12 cycle PCR used a sample-barcoded 5' primer and a J-beta primer mix. Using fastp trimming at Q25 and MiXCR clonotype assembly, TCRdb reanalyzed the public sequencing data and kept in-frame beta chains. Every distinct CDR3 protein forms one entry, paired with its most common genes and DNA. Counted in this sample were around 870,000 distinct CDR3 sequences; more than 25% of them appeared once. Of the sample, 15% to 20% falls within the top ten clones. The specimen was blood. These receptors originate from an elderly woman in good health.

This chain links TRBV5-1 with TRBJ2-3, with D perhaps matching TRBD2 (6 bases). Trimming left V 0 bases short and J 0 bases short, with 14 bases between. From germline, CDR1 is SGHRS and CDR2 YFSETQ. The CDR3 spans 17 residues. CDR3 amino acids: CASSLGLAQSSTDTQYF. The CDR3 region has the DNA TGCGCCAGCAGCTTGGGTCTAGCGCAATCTAGCACAGATACGCAGTATTTT.

Notes on this clonotype: Given a much more abundant clone one base away, this may be a read error. V and J are TRBV28 and TRBJ2-7; TRBD1 is a possible D gene (6 bases). Near its end, the DNA agrees better with TRBJ2-5, so the J call may be wrong. Germline V gene lookup returns CDR1 MDHEN and CDR2 SYDVKM. The CDR3 is 13 amino acids. CDR3 bases: TGTGCCAGCAGGGGACATGGTAGGCAGACCCAGTACTTC. It specifies CASRGHGRQTQYF.

This chain connects TRBV6-5 to TRBJ2-3; the D gene is possibly TRBD2 (7 bases). There are 15 residues in the CDR3. The V and J ends lost 8 bases and 4 bases respectively, with 19 bases between them. Germline V gene data show CDR1 as MNHEY and CDR2 as SVGAGI. The CDR3 nucleotides are TGTGCCAGCGGATATAGGGGGGAGGGGGCAGATACGCAGTATTTT. Translation: CASGYRGEGADTQYF.

This clonotype was picked up a small number of times. The chain has TRBV6-2 or TRBV6-3 and TRBJ2-6, with D tentatively TRBD2 (6 bases). The CDR3 runs to 19 residues. The V and J ends lost 4 bases and 0 bases respectively, with 19 bases between them. Germline V gene data show CDR1 as MNHEY and CDR2 as SVGEGT. The CDR3 spells CASSSPGGLAFSGANVLTF. In DNA form, the CDR3 reads TGTGCCAGCAGTTCCCCCGGGGGACTTGCTTTCTCTGGGGCCAACGTCCTGACTTTC.

This clonotype appeared many times. The chain recombines TRBV20-1 with TRBJ2-7; 9 bases align to TRBD1. Germline V CDR1 and CDR2: DFQATT, SNEGSKA (reference sequence). V dropped 6 bases and J dropped 9; count of bases not matched to a gene: 12. The length of the CDR3 is 13 residues. CDR3 DNA: TGCAGTGCGGACTCCGGGACAGGGTCGAGGCAGTACTTC. Translating it yields CSADSGTGSRQYF.

About this clonotype: This may stem from a read error, because a much larger clone lies one nucleotide away. Written as DNA, the CDR3 is TGCAGTGCTAGAGTCGAGGGCAGCCTCTCCTACAATGAGCAGTTCTTC. It codes for CSARVEGSLSYNEQFF. The rearrangement links TRBV20-1 to TRBJ2-1; the D gene is possibly TRBD2 (5 bases). CDR1 is DFQATT and CDR2 is SNEGSKA in the germline V gene (reference sequence). The CDR3 has 16 amino acids. The germline V and J ends were trimmed by 1 base and 0 bases, with 13 bases remaining between them.

This clonotype has a handful of counts. The chain carries TRBV20-1 and TRBJ2-5; the D call may be TRBD1 or TRBD2 (5 bases each). Trimming cost V 5 bases and J 3 bases, with 13 bases left between them. Per germline, CDR1 DFQATT and CDR2 SNEGSKA (reference sequence). This CDR3 is built from 13 residues. CDR3 DNA sequence: TGCAGTGCTCCTACGGGGCTTAAAGAGACCCAGTACTTC. As protein: CSAPTGLKETQYF.

This clonotype was seen many times. The V gene is TRBV6-2 or TRBV6-3, the J gene TRBJ2-1; 14 bases map to TRBD2. The CDR3 covers 14 residues. After removal of 5 bases from V and 11 bases from J, the junction contained 5 bases not matched to a gene. Germline CDR1 MNHEY, CDR2 SVGEGT. The CDR3 nucleotides are TGTGCCAGCAGTCAGGGACTAGCGGGAGCCCAGCAGTTCTTC. It codes for CASSQGLAGAQQFF.

As concerns this clonotype: Possible read error: a much larger clone is one base away. V and J are TRBV7-8 and TRBJ2-5; 11 bases match TRBD1. The CDR3 covers 16 residues. With 2 bases clipped from V and 7 bases from J, the junction kept 9 bases outside the gene matches. Germline CDR1 reads SGHVS; CDR2 reads FQNEAQ. CDR3 sequence (DNA): TGTGCCAGCAGCTTACGGACAGGGGGCTTAATAAGGACCCAGTACTTC. It translates to CASSLRTGGLIRTQYF.

This clonotype was observed at least ten times. This chain links TRBV7-9 with TRBJ1-5; D gene unclear. Germline CDR1 is SEHNR and CDR2 is FQNEAQ (reference sequence). The CDR3 consists of 14 residues. V lost 5 bases, J lost 5 bases, and 13 bases lay in between. The DNA for the CDR3 is TGTGCCAGCAGCCCCCGGTATGCGGATCAGCCCCAGCATTTT. Its translation: CASSPRYADQPQHF.

This clonotype has at least ten counts. The chain combines TRBV12-3 or TRBV12-4 with TRBJ2-1; the match to TRBD2 covers 13 bases. The CDR3 spans 16 residues. After removal of 5 bases from V and 0 bases from J, the junction contained 1 base not matched to a gene. In nucleotides, the CDR3 is TGTGCCAGCAGTGGACTAGCGGGGGACTCCTACAATGAGCAGTTCTTC. Its translation is CASSGLAGDSYNEQFF.

This clonotype was seen many times. V is TRBV3-1 and J is TRBJ2-1; perhaps TRBD1 as D (6 bases). This CDR3 region has 14 residues. The ends were cut back, 0 bases at V and 12 bases at J, with 15 bases in the middle. Germline CDR1 and CDR2: LGHDT and YNNKEL (reference sequence). The CDR3 bases are TGTGCCAGCAGCCAAGATATGATACAGGGTGCGCAGTTCTTC. Residues: CASSQDMIQGAQFF.

This clonotype appeared many times. The chain carries TRBV20-1 and TRBJ2-3; 12 nucleotides line up with TRBD2. The trim removed 5 bases at V and 2 bases at J, leaving 8 bases unmatched. CDR3 size: 16 residues. Germline values: CDR1 DFQATT, CDR2 SNEGSKA (reference sequence). Here the CDR3 DNA reads TGCAGTGCTCCCCGACTAGCGGGGGCCGTCACAGATACGCAGTATTTT. It is translated as CSAPRLAGAVTDTQYF.

The CDR3 sequence: CASSWANDGYTF. The CDR3 DNA reads as TGCGCCAGCAGCTGGGCAAACGATGGCTACACCTTC. This sequence joins TRBV5-1 and TRBJ1-2; D unresolved. The CDR3 has 12 amino acids. Trimming shortened V by 3 bases and J by 6 bases, and 9 bases separated the two germline ends. The germline V gene has CDR1 SGHRS and CDR2 YFSETQ.

Note on this clonotype: A much larger clone differs from this one at a single base, so this may be a read error. This chain connects TRBV2 to TRBJ2-1, with 14 bases identical to TRBD2. V lost 4 bases, J lost 6 bases, and 5 bases stayed unmatched. The CDR3 covers 16 residues. Germline lookup yields CDR1 SNHLY and CDR2 FYNNEI. The CDR3 DNA sequence: TGTGCCAGCAGTGCCAGGACTAGCGGGGGGAGCAATGAGCAGTTCTTC. Its translation: CASSARTSGGSNEQFF.

The sample holds a few counts of this clonotype. An end of the junction differs from the germline gene, which may be a read error. The chain is built from TRBV7-2 and TRBJ2-3, with 11 bases that match TRBD2. The CDR3 runs 16 residues. CDR1 is SGHTA, CDR2 FQGNSA, per germline. The CDR3 DNA reads as TGTGCCAGCAGCTTGAGCCTAGCGGGGGGCACAGATACGCGGTATTTT. This codes for CASSLSLAGGTDTRYF.

This clonotype was observed a handful of times. A read error may explain this, as a much larger clone is one base away. The rearrangement joins TRBV27 to TRBJ1-2; possibly TRBD1 for D (5 bases). The germline CDR1 and CDR2 sequences are MNHEY and SMNVEV (reference sequence). Trimming cost V 5 bases and J 8 bases, with 9 bases left between them. The CDR3 is 11 amino acids. CDR3 DNA: TGTGCCAGCAGTGCAGGGTTCGGCTACACCTTC. Translation gives CASSAGFGYTF.

This clonotype appeared many times. The rearrangement joins TRBV7-6 to TRBJ2-5; D is perhaps TRBD2 (5 bases). CDR3 length equals 13 residues. V was trimmed by 3 bases and J by 7 bases, leaving 12 bases between them. CDR1 is SGHVS and CDR2 is FNYEAQ in the germline V gene. As DNA, the CDR3 is TGTGCCAGCAGCTTGGACTTGGCGGGGACCCAGTACTTC. Its translation is CASSLDLAGTQYF.

The chain employs TRBV20-1 and TRBJ1-1; D is possibly TRBD1 (5 bases). Germline loops: CDR1 DFQATT, CDR2 SNEGSKA (reference sequence). This CDR3 is 15 amino acids long. Trimming stripped 6 bases from V and 5 bases from J, with 22 bases between. CDR3 sequence: CSATAIEAGATEAFF. CDR3 sequence (DNA): TGCAGTGCCACCGCTATAGAAGCCGGGGCGACTGAAGCTTTCTTT.

This sequence joins TRBV7-2 and TRBJ2-5; 9 positions agree with TRBD1. Looked up from germline, CDR1 is SGHTA and CDR2 is FQGNSA. V lost 5 bases and J lost 5; bases outside the gene matches: 12. The CDR3 is 16 amino acids. The CDR3 region is CASSRAGRGTGETQYF. The CDR3 nucleotides are TGTGCCAGCAGCAGGGCCGGGCGGGGGACAGGGGAGACCCAGTACTTC.

There are many counts of this clonotype. The chain uses TRBV4-2 and TRBJ2-1, with 10 positions matching TRBD2. Germline CDR1 LGHNA, CDR2 YNFKEQ. The ends lost 0 bases at V and 8 bases at J; junction bases unmatched: 7. This CDR3 is built from 16 residues. The chain's CDR3 is CASSQEGGLAGDEQFF. The CDR3 DNA is TGTGCCAGCAGCCAAGAGGGGGGCCTAGCGGGGGATGAGCAGTTCTTC.

This clonotype appeared a few times. A much larger clone is a single base away; this may be a read error. This rearrangement joins TRBV7-2 to TRBJ2-5; TRBD2 is a possible D gene (5 bases). CDR3 length: 16 amino acids. The V end was cut by 5 bases, the J end by 5 bases, with 21 bases between. CDR1 and CDR2 (germline): SGHTA, FQGNSA. The CDR3 region is CASSPSRTLGGETQYF. CDR3 nucleotide sequence: TGTGCCAGCAGCCCTTCCCGGACTTTAGGAGGCGAGACCCAGTACTTC.

In this sample, this clonotype turned up many times. V and J are TRBV18 and TRBJ2-5; TRBD1 is a possible D gene (6 bases). The CDR3 runs 14 residues. Germline lookup yields CDR1 KGHSH and CDR2 LQKENI. V was trimmed by 4 bases and J by 2 bases, leaving 11 bases between them. CDR3 DNA sequence: TGTGCCAGCTCACTCGGACAGATACAAGAGACCCAGTACTTC. Residues: CASSLGQIQETQYF.

This clonotype was detected a few times. The rearrangement links TRBV3-1 to TRBJ2-1; no definite D call. Near its end, the DNA agrees better with TRBJ2-7, so the J call may be wrong. Germline V gene data show CDR1 as LGHDT and CDR2 as YNNKEL (reference sequence). The CDR3 length is 16 residues. CDR3 in amino acids: CASSHLSRASYNEQYF. As DNA, the CDR3 is TGTGCCAGCAGCCACCTTTCTAGGGCCTCCTACAATGAGCAGTACTTC.

This chain uses TRBV7-9 with TRBJ1-4, with no clear D. V was cut by 1 base and J by 4 bases, with 7 bases left in between. This CDR3 region has 14 residues. Germline V lookup: CDR1 SEHNR, CDR2 FQNEAQ (reference sequence). The CDR3 spells CASSLGQDNEKLFF. CDR3 in DNA: TGTGCCAGCAGCTTAGGGCAGGATAATGAAAAACTGTTTTTT. The whole variable domain, filled in from reference TRBV7-9 and TRBJ1-4, reads DTGVSQNPRHKITKRGQNVTFRCDPISEHNRLYWYRQTLGQGPEFLTYFQNEAQLEKSRLLSDRFSAERPKGSFSTLEIQRTEQGDSAMYLCASSLGQDNEKLFFGSGTQLSVL.

This chain connects TRBV20-1 to TRBJ1-1; TRBD1 agrees at 8 bases. Germline V gene lookup returns CDR1 DFQATT and CDR2 SNEGSKA (reference sequence). This CDR3 is built from 14 residues. After removal of 0 bases from V and 6 bases from J, the junction contained 6 bases not matched to a gene. The CDR3 here is CSARDTGRGPEAFF. The CDR3 DNA is TGCAGTGCTAGAGATACGGGCAGGGGGCCTGAAGCTTTCTTT.

This clonotype was counted ten times or more. The rearrangement joins TRBV6-6 to TRBJ1-1, with D possibly matching TRBD1 (6 bases). This CDR3 contains 13 residues. From germline, CDR1 is MNHNY and CDR2 SVGAGI (reference sequence). The ends were cut back, 6 bases at V and 5 bases at J, with 13 bases in the middle. The CDR3 nucleotides are TGTGCCAGCAGCGGGGGGGCAAGGACTGAAGCTTTCTTT. Residues: CASSGGARTEAFF.